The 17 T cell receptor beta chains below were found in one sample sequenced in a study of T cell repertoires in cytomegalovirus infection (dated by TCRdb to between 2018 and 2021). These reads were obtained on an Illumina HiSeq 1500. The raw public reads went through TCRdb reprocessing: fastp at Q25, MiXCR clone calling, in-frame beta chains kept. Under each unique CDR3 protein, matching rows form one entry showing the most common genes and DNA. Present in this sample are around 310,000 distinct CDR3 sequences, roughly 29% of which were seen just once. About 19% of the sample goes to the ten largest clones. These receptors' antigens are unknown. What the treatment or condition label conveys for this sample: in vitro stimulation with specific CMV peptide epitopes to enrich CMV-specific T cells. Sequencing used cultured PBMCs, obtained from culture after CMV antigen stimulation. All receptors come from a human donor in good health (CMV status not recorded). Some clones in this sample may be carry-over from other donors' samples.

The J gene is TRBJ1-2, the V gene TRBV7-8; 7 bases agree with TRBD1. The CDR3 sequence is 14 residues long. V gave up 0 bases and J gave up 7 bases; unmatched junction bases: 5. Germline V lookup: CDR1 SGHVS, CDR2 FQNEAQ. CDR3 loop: CASSLAGGGGGYTF. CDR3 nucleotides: TGTGCCAGCAGCTTAGCAGGGGGCGGGGGTGGCTACACCTTC.

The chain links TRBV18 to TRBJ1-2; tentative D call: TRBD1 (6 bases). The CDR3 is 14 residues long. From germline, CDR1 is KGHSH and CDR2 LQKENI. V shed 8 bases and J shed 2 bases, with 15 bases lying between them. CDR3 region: CASTWATGNYGYTF. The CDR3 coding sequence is TGTGCCAGCACCTGGGCCACAGGGAACTATGGCTACACCTTC.

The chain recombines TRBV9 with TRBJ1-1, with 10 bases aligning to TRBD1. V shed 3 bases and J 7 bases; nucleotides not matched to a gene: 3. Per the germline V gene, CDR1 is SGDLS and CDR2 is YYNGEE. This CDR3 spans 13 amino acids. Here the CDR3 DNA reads TGTGCCAGCAGCGGGGGACAGGGGTTTGAAGCTTTCTTT. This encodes CASSGGQGFEAFF.

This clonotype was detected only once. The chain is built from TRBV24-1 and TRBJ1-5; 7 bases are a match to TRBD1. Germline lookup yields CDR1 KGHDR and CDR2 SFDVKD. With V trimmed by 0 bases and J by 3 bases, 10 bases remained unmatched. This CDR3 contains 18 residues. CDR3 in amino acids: CATSDLQGGAGFNQPQHF. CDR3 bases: TGTGCCACCAGTGATTTGCAGGGGGGGGCTGGCTTCAATCAGCCCCAGCATTTT.

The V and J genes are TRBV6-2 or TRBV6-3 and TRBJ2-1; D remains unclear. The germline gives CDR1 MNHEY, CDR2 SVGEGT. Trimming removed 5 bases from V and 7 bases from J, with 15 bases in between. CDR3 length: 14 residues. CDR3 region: CASSESGLNNEQFF. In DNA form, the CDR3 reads TGTGCCAGCAGTGAATCGGGCCTTAATAATGAGCAGTTCTTC.

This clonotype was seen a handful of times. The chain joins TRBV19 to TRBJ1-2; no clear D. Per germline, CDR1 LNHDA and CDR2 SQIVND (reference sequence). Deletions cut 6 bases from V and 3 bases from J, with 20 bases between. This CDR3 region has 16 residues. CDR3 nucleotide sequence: TGTGCCAGTAGCACCAACCTTGACCTTGGAGACTATGGCTACACCTTC. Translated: CASSTNLDLGDYGYTF.

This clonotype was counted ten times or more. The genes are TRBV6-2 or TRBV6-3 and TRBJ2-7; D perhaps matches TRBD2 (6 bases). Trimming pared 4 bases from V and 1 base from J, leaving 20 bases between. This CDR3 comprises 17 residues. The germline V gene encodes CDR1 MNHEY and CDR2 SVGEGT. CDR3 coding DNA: TGTGCCAGCAGTTTCCCCTTGGGGGGAGGCTCTTCCTACGAGCAGTACTTC. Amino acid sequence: CASSFPLGGGSSYEQYF.

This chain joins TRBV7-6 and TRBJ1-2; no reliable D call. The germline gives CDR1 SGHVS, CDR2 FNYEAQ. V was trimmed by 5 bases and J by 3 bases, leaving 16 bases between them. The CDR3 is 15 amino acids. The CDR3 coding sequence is TGTGCCAGCAGCCTACCGGTCAGTACCGACTATGGCTACACCTTC. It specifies CASSLPVSTDYGYTF.

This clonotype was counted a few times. This chain's CDR3 is CASSLDGSAYNEQFF. The CDR3 coding sequence is TGTGCCAGCAGCTTAGATGGGTCAGCCTACAATGAGCAGTTCTTC. This sequence joins TRBV7-6 and TRBJ2-1; D ambiguous. V was trimmed by 1 base and J by 2 bases, leaving 9 bases between them. This CDR3 contains 15 residues. CDR1 is SGHVS, CDR2 FNYEAQ, per germline.

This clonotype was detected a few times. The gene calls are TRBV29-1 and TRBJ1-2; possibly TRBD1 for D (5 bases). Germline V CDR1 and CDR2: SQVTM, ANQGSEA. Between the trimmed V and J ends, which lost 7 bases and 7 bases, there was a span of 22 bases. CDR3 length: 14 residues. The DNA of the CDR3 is TGCAGCGCGACAGCCTCCACAGGCAAGCGTGGCTACACCTTC. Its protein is CSATASTGKRGYTF.

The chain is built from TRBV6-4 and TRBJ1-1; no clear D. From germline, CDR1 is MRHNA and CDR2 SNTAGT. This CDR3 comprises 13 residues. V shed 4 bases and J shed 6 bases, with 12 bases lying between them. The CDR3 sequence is CASSALTGAEAFF. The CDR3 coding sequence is TGTGCCAGCAGTGCCTTGACTGGCGCTGAAGCTTTCTTT.

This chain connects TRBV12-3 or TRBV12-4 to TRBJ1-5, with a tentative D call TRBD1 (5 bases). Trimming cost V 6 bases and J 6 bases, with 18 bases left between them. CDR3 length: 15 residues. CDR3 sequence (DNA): TGTGCCAGCAGACCTGAAGAGGGGATAGGTCAGCCCCAGCATTTT. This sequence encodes CASRPEEGIGQPQHF.

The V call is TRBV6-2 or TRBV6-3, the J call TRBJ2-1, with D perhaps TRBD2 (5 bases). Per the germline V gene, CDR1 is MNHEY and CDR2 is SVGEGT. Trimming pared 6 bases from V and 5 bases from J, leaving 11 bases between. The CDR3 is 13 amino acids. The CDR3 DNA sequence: TGTGCCAGCAGCCGGGGAGTCAACAATGAGCAGTTCTTC. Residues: CASSRGVNNEQFF.

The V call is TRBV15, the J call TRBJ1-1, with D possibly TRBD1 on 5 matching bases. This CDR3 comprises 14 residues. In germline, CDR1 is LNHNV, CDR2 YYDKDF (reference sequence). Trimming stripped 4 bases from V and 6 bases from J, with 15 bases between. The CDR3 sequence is CATSNKPGGAEAFF. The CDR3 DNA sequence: TGTGCCACCAGCAATAAACCCGGGGGGGCTGAAGCTTTCTTT.

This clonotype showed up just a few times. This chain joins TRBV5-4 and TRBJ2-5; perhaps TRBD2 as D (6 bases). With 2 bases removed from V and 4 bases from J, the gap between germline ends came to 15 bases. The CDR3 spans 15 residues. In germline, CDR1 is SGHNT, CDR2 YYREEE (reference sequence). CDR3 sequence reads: CASSFRDSGRETQYF. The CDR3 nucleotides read TGTGCCAGCAGCTTCCGGGACTCAGGACGAGAGACCCAGTACTTC.

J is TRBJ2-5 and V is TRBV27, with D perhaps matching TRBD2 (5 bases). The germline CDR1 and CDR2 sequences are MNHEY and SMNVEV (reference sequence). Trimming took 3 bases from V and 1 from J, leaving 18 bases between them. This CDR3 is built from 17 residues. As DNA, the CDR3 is TGTGCCAGCAGTTTCTCCACGGGAAGGGCGGTCCAAGAGACCCAGTACTTC. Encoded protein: CASSFSTGRAVQETQYF.

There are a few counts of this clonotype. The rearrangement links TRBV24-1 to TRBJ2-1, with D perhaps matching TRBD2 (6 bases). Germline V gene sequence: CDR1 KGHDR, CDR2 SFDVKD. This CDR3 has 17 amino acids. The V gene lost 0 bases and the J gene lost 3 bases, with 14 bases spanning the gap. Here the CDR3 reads CATSDLQGGGNYNEQFF. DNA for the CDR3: TGTGCCACCAGTGATTTGCAAGGCGGCGGGAACTACAATGAGCAGTTCTTC.